A selection of T cell receptor beta chains follows, all from one sample in a study of T cell clones after liver transplantation. Using immunoSEQ multiplex PCR, the repertoire was profiled, and TCRdb retains in-frame clones only, with some absent. The data hold 50,000 or so clones, with 65% to 80% observed a single time. Material: CD4+ T cells from blood, obtained less than 70 months after liver transplant. These receptors were obtained from a human patient who received a liver transplant. The graft donor may have contributed some T cells. Both conserved end residues are part of each CDR3. The D gene is left open where the match is weak. Only some rows state a clone size, as once, few, many or a class for expanded clones.

j_call,v_call,d_call,clone_size,cdr3_nt,cdr3_aa
TRBJ2-3,TRBV9,TRBD1,.,TGTGCCAGCAGTTCCGGGACAGGAACGCAGTATTTT,CASSSGTGTQYF
TRBJ1-1,TRBV11-1,.,.,TGTGCCAGCAGCTTAAGGGGAGGGAACACTGAAGCTTTCTTT,CASSLRGGNTEAFF
TRBJ1-2,TRBV30,.,.,TGTGCCTGGGTGGAGGGAAGTTATGGCTACACCTTC,CAWVEGSYGYTF
TRBJ2-3,TRBV6-4,TRBD1,.,TGTGCCAGCAGTGTGAGGGGGCGCGACACAGATACGCAGTATTTT,CASSVRGRDTDTQYF
TRBJ2-4,TRBV27,TRBD1,.,TGTGCCAGCAGTTTATTTCAGGACAGGGGAAAAAACATTCAGTACTTC,CASSLFQDRGKNIQYF
TRBJ2-3,TRBV19,TRBD2,.,TGTGCCAGTAGTATCAGCGGGGGCAGCACAGATACGCAGTATTTT,CASSISGGSTDTQYF
TRBJ1-1,TRBV6-4,.,.,TGTGCCAGCAGTCCCTCTTTCGGCACTGAAGCTTTCTTT,CASSPSFGTEAFF
TRBJ2-7,TRBV6-1,.,.,TGTGCCAGCTCAGAACCGAGGTCCCCTGTCTACGAGCAGTACTTC,CASSEPRSPVYEQYF
TRBJ2-1,TRBV6-6,.,.,TGTGCCAGCAGTTACAGGCAGGGCTACAATGAGCAGTTCTTC,CASSYRQGYNEQFF
TRBJ1-1,TRBV6-1,.,.,TGTGCCAGCAGCCAGCATCAGCGCACTGAAGCTTTCTTT,CASSQHQRTEAFF
TRBJ2-3,TRBV7-3,TRBD2,.,TGTGCCAGCAGCTTATTAGGCGGGGGGGCAGATACGCAGTATTTT,CASSLLGGGADTQYF
TRBJ2-7,TRBV19,.,.,TGTGCCAGTAGGAGAGGCAGAGACTTCTACGAGCAGTACTTC,CASRRGRDFYEQYF
TRBJ1-2,TRBV5-4,.,.,TGTGCCAGCAGCCCCGATCGGACAGTCCATGGCTACACCTTC,CASSPDRTVHGYTF
TRBJ2-5,TRBV4-2,TRBD1,.,TGTGCCAGCAGCCAGGCAGGGGGCGGTGAGACCCAGTACTTC,CASSQAGGGETQYF
TRBJ2-2,TRBV7-7,.,.,TGTGCTAGCAGCCCCGGAGTCCAAGGGGAGCTGTTTTTT,CASSPGVQGELFF
TRBJ2-7,TRBV28,.,.,TGTGCCAGCGGCGAGAAGTTCGATCCCTACGAGCAGTACTTC,CASGEKFDPYEQYF
TRBJ2-6,TRBV5-1,.,once,TGCGCCAGCAGCTTGGGGTGGGAAACCTCTGGGGCCAACGTCCTGACTTTC,CASSLGWETSGANVLTF
TRBJ2-2,TRBV30,.,few,TGTGCCTGGACCCAAGGACGTAAGACCGGGGAGCTGTTTTTT,CAWTQGRKTGELFF
TRBJ1-6,TRBV9,TRBD1,once,TGTGCCAGCAGCCCGGGACAGGGAAAGGATTCACCCCTCCACTTT,CASSPGQGKDSPLHF
TRBJ2-1,TRBV10-2,TRBD2,.,TGCGCCAGCAGTGAGTCGACGGCTAGCGGCGGGTTCTTC,CASSESTASGGFF
TRBJ2-7,TRBV9,TRBD2,.,TGTGCCAGCAGCGTATCTAGCGGGTACGAGCAGTACTTC,CASSVSSGYEQYF
TRBJ1-3,TRBV9,.,.,TGTGCCAGCAGCGTAGCGACAGGTGGAAACACCATATATTTT,CASSVATGGNTIYF
TRBJ2-7,TRBV5-1,.,.,TGCGCCAGCAGCTTGGAGGGGACCTACGAGCAGTACTTC,CASSLEGTYEQYF
TRBJ2-7,TRBV14,.,few,TGTGCCAGCAGCCAAGATGGAGGAAGTCGCGAGCAGTACTTC,CASSQDGGSREQYF
TRBJ1-6,TRBV7-2,.,.,TGTGCCAGCAGCCCACAGACAGAATCACCCCTCCACTTT,CASSPQTESPLHF
TRBJ1-2,TRBV2,TRBD1,.,TGTGCCAGCAGTGATTTGGGGACAGGGAGAGCTAACTATGGCTACACCTTC,CASSDLGTGRANYGYTF
TRBJ2-7,TRBV6-6,.,.,TGTGCCAGCAAGGGGGGGGACTACGAGCAGTACTTC,CASKGGDYEQYF
TRBJ2-2,TRBV7-2,TRBD2,once,TGTGCCAGCAGCCTCGGACTAGCGGGGGGTTCATTAAGCACCGGGGAGCTGTTTTTT,CASSLGLAGGSLSTGELFF
TRBJ1-5,TRBV19,.,.,TGTGCCAGTAGCGCTACCGGGACACTCTCTCTTCAGCCCCAGCATTTT,CASSATGTLSLQPQHF
TRBJ2-1,TRBV6-1,TRBD2,.,TGTGCCAGCAGTGCTATAGCGGGGGGGTACAATGAGCAGTTCTTC,CASSAIAGGYNEQFF
TRBJ2-7,TRBV28,.,.,TGTGCCAGCAGTTTGTGGCAGGGAGAAGACGAGCAGTACTTC,CASSLWQGEDEQYF
TRBJ2-2,TRBV29-1,TRBD1,.,TGCAGCGTTGGGGACAGGGCAACCGGGGAGCTGTTTTTT,CSVGDRATGELFF
TRBJ1-5,TRBV19,.,.,TGTGCCAGTAGTAAGCGTGGGACAAATAGCAATCAGCCCCAGCATTTT,CASSKRGTNSNQPQHF
TRBJ2-3,TRBV6-1,TRBD2,.,TGTGCCAGCAGGTCGGGACTAGCAGCAGATACGCAGTATTTT,CASRSGLAADTQYF
TRBJ2-1,TRBV6-6,.,once,TGTGCCAGCAGCCCTAGATTTGAGCAGTTCTTC,CASSPRFEQFF
TRBJ1-6,TRBV6-5,TRBD1,.,TGTGCCAGCAGTTACCGGGGACAGAATTCACCCCTCCACTTT,CASSYRGQNSPLHF
TRBJ2-3,TRBV10-2,TRBD1,.,TGCGCCAGCAGTGAGGGGGACAGGGGGGGAGGTACGCAGTATTTT,CASSEGDRGGGTQYF
TRBJ1-1,TRBV2,TRBD1,once,TGTGCCAGTCGGAACTACGACAGGGGTGAAGCTTTCTTT,CASRNYDRGEAFF
TRBJ1-1,TRBV27,.,.,TGTGCCAGCAGTTTACGGGAGACCACTGAAGCTTTCTTT,CASSLRETTEAFF
TRBJ1-6,TRBV28,TRBD1,.,TGTGCCAGCAGTTTATTTTTGGACAGGGGGAAAGATAATTCACCCCTCCACTTT,CASSLFLDRGKDNSPLHF
TRBJ1-1,TRBV27,.,.,TGTGCCAGCAGCCGGGGTGGGGCTGAAGCTTTCTTT,CASSRGGAEAFF
TRBJ2-3,TRBV5-1,TRBD1,.,TGCGCCAGCAGCTCGACAGGGTCAGATACGCAGTATTTT,CASSSTGSDTQYF
TRBJ2-3,TRBV27,.,.,TGTGCCAGCAGTTTGAACGGGGGCCCAGATACGCAGTATTTT,CASSLNGGPDTQYF
TRBJ2-1,TRBV5-6,.,few,TGTGCCAGCAGCTTGGCAGGGTCAGCCTACAATGAGCAGTTCTTC,CASSLAGSAYNEQFF
TRBJ2-1,TRBV28,TRBD1,.,TGTGCCAGCAGTTCACCGGGACAGGGGGCCGTGGATGAGCAGTTCTTC,CASSSPGQGAVDEQFF
TRBJ1-2,TRBV7-3,.,.,TGTGCCAGCAGCGCGGGGGTGGGATATGGCTACACCTTC,CASSAGVGYGYTF
TRBJ2-1,TRBV7-8,TRBD1,.,TGTGCCAGCAGCCCGAGTAAAGACAGGGCAGATATCTCCTACAATGAGCAGTTCTTC,CASSPSKDRADISYNEQFF
TRBJ1-3,TRBV6-5,.,.,TGTGCCAGCAGTTACTCGTCAGGGATTGGAAACACCATATATTTT,CASSYSSGIGNTIYF
TRBJ2-2,TRBV7-2,.,.,TGTGCCAGCAGCTTAGACAGGGCTGGCGGGGAGCTGTTTTTT,CASSLDRAGGELFF